This T cell receptor (beta chain) was recovered during a study of T cell responses to AZD1222 COVID-19 vaccine. Some clones are missing from TCRdb's copy, which holds only in-frame ones; the method was immunoSEQ multiplex PCR. The data show fewer than 150,000 clones, about 91% seen once. Germline CDR1 is SGHDT and CDR2 is YYEEEE. V dropped 2 bases and J dropped 2 bases, with 11 bases sitting between them. The CDR3 totals 15 residues. The chain links TRBV5-6 to TRBJ1-5; D is undetermined. The source of this sequence is an adult in good health. Here the sequenced sample was peripheral blood, taken on day 0 of AZD1222 vaccination. The CDR3 here is CASSFAGSGNQPQHF. CDR3 nucleotides: TGTGCCAGCAGCTTTGCCGGGAGTGGCAATCAGCCCCAGCATTTT.